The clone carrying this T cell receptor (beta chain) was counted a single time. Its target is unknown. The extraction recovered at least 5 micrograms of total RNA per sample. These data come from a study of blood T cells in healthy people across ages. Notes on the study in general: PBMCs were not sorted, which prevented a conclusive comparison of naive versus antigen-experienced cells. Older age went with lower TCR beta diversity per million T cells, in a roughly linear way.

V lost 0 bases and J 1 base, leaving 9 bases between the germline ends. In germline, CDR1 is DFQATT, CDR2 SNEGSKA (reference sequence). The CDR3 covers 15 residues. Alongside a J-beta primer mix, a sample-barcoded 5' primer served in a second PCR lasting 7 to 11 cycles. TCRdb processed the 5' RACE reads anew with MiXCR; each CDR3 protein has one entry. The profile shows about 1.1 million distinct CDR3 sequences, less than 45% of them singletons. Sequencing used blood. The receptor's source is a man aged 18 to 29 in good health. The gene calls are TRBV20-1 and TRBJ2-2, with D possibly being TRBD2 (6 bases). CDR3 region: CSARDNGGNTGELFF. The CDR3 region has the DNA TGCAGTGCTAGAGATAACGGGGGGAACACCGGGGAGCTGTTTTTT.